This is a list of T cell receptor beta chains from one sample in a study of T cell responses to AZD1222 COVID-19 vaccine. Method: immunoSEQ multiplex PCR; TCRdb's copy keeps in-frame clones and lacks some. The repertoire holds roughly 150,000 clones, with about 88% as singletons. The specimen comprised peripheral blood, sampled on day 0 of AZD1222 vaccination. Receptor source: an adult in good health. The CDR3 runs from the conserved cysteine through the conserved F or W. Fields, in order: V gene, J gene, D gene, clone size, CDR3 length, CDR3 protein, CDR3 DNA. D genes are given only for firm matches. Expanded clones are given a class, and other clones once, few, many or no size at all.

v_gene: TRBV2; j_gene: TRBJ1-6; d_gene: NA; abundance: few; len: 17; CDR3aa: CASSESGWGPYNSPLHF; CDR3nt: TGTGCCAGCAGTGAAAGTGGGTGGGGTCCCTATAATTCACCCCTCCACTTT
v_gene: TRBV18; j_gene: TRBJ1-1; d_gene: TRBD1; abundance: NA; len: 17; CDR3aa: CASSPTTLGQMNTEAFF; CDR3nt: TGTGCCAGCTCACCAACCACCTTGGGACAGATGAACACTGAAGCTTTCTTT
v_gene: TRBV6-7; j_gene: TRBJ1-5; d_gene: NA; abundance: once; len: 12; CDR3aa: CAIITLGEPQHF; CDR3nt: TGTGCCATTATCACACTAGGGGAGCCCCAGCATTTT
v_gene: TRBV7-3; j_gene: TRBJ1-1; d_gene: TRBD1; abundance: NA; len: 13; CDR3aa: CASSHDRVTEAFF; CDR3nt: TGTGCCAGCAGCCACGACAGGGTCACTGAAGCTTTCTTT
v_gene: TRBV18; j_gene: TRBJ2-7; d_gene: NA; abundance: NA; len: 13; CDR3aa: CASSPASPYEQYF; CDR3nt: TGTGCCAGCTCACCAGCCAGCCCCTACGAGCAGTACTTC
v_gene: TRBV5-6; j_gene: TRBJ1-5; d_gene: NA; abundance: NA; len: 15; CDR3aa: CASSLGGPGNQPQHF; CDR3nt: TGTGCCAGCAGCTTGGGCGGGCCGGGTAATCAGCCCCAGCATTTT
v_gene: TRBV11-3; j_gene: TRBJ2-7; d_gene: TRBD1; abundance: NA; len: 13; CDR3aa: CASSPGQVYEQYF; CDR3nt: TGTGCCAGCAGCCCGGGACAGGTCTACGAGCAGTACTTC
v_gene: TRBV28; j_gene: TRBJ1-2; d_gene: NA; abundance: NA; len: 13; CDR3aa: CASSFPNNYGYTF; CDR3nt: TGTGCCAGCAGTTTCCCGAATAACTATGGCTACACCTTC
v_gene: TRBV5-1; j_gene: TRBJ2-3; d_gene: NA; abundance: once; len: 15; CDR3aa: CASSFRGVLTDTQYF; CDR3nt: TGCGCCAGCAGCTTTCGCGGGGTACTCACAGATACGCAGTATTTT
v_gene: TRBV30; j_gene: TRBJ1-1; d_gene: TRBD1; abundance: NA; len: 12; CDR3aa: CAWRGGHTEAFF; CDR3nt: TGTGCCTGGAGAGGGGGCCACACTGAAGCTTTCTTT
v_gene: TRBV7-3; j_gene: TRBJ2-7; d_gene: NA; abundance: NA; len: 13; CDR3aa: CASSLGRFDEQYF; CDR3nt: TGTGCCAGCAGCCTAGGACGTTTCGACGAGCAGTACTTC
v_gene: TRBV5-4; j_gene: TRBJ2-7; d_gene: NA; abundance: NA; len: 15; CDR3aa: CASSPEAARPYEQYF; CDR3nt: TGTGCCAGCAGCCCCGAGGCGGCGCGCCCCTACGAGCAGTACTTC
v_gene: TRBV4-3; j_gene: TRBJ1-1; d_gene: TRBD1; abundance: NA; len: 13; CDR3aa: CASSHPTGAEAFF; CDR3nt: TGCGCCAGCAGCCATCCCACAGGGGCTGAAGCTTTCTTT
v_gene: TRBV5-4; j_gene: TRBJ2-3; d_gene: TRBD2; abundance: once; len: 16; CDR3aa: CASSRRLAGGIDTQYF; CDR3nt: TGTGCCAGCAGCCGTAGACTAGCGGGAGGGATAGATACGCAGTATTTT
v_gene: TRBV27; j_gene: TRBJ1-5; d_gene: TRBD1; abundance: NA; len: 16; CDR3aa: CASSLFKTGGGQPQHF; CDR3nt: TGTGCCAGCAGTTTATTCAAGACAGGGGGAGGTCAGCCCCAGCATTTT
v_gene: TRBV7-3; j_gene: TRBJ2-2; d_gene: TRBD1; abundance: NA; len: 15; CDR3aa: CASSLDRGRTGELFF; CDR3nt: TGTGCCAGCAGCCTGGACAGGGGGCGCACCGGGGAGCTGTTTTTT
v_gene: TRBV5-1; j_gene: TRBJ2-7; d_gene: NA; abundance: NA; len: 14; CDR3aa: CASSLEGGLYEQYF; CDR3nt: TGCGCCAGCAGCTTGGAGGGGGGCCTCTACGAGCAGTACTTC
v_gene: TRBV9; j_gene: TRBJ2-7; d_gene: NA; abundance: NA; len: 15; CDR3aa: CASSVAAATSYEQYF; CDR3nt: TGTGCCAGCAGCGTAGCGGCGGCCACATCCTACGAGCAGTACTTC
v_gene: TRBV27; j_gene: TRBJ1-5; d_gene: TRBD1; abundance: few; len: 15; CDR3aa: CASSSGGGSNQPQHF; CDR3nt: TGTGCCAGCAGTTCAGGGGGCGGGAGCAATCAGCCCCAGCATTTT
v_gene: TRBV19; j_gene: TRBJ2-1; d_gene: TRBD2; abundance: once; len: 15; CDR3aa: CASRERGSSYNEQFF; CDR3nt: TGTGCCAGTAGGGAGCGGGGAAGCTCCTACAATGAGCAGTTCTTC
v_gene: TRBV19; j_gene: TRBJ2-4; d_gene: TRBD1; abundance: NA; len: 14; CDR3aa: CASSYEGQGNIQYF; CDR3nt: TGTGCCAGTAGTTACGAGGGACAGGGGAACATTCAGTACTTC
v_gene: TRBV5-1; j_gene: TRBJ2-7; d_gene: TRBD2; abundance: NA; len: 17; CDR3aa: CASSFGLAGGPAREQYF; CDR3nt: TGCGCCAGCAGCTTTGGACTAGCGGGGGGGCCAGCTAGGGAGCAGTACTTC
v_gene: TRBV18; j_gene: TRBJ2-3; d_gene: NA; abundance: NA; len: 15; CDR3aa: CASSPPLGGADTQYF; CDR3nt: TGTGCCAGCTCACCCCCCCTGGGGGGTGCAGATACGCAGTATTTT
v_gene: TRBV11-2; j_gene: TRBJ2-5; d_gene: NA; abundance: NA; len: 16; CDR3aa: CASSLVFTRGEETQYF; CDR3nt: TGTGCCAGCAGCTTAGTCTTCACCAGGGGGGAAGAGACCCAGTACTTC
v_gene: TRBV3-1/TRBV3-2; j_gene: TRBJ1-4; d_gene: NA; abundance: NA; len: 13; CDR3aa: CASSQVEGEKLFF; CDR3nt: TGTGCCAGCAGCCAAGTAGAGGGGGAAAAACTGTTTTTT
v_gene: TRBV19; j_gene: TRBJ2-3; d_gene: NA; abundance: NA; len: 15; CDR3aa: CASSISMIGGLTQYF; CDR3nt: TGTGCCAGTAGTATATCCATGATTGGAGGTCTTACGCAGTATTTT
v_gene: TRBV15; j_gene: TRBJ2-1; d_gene: TRBD2; abundance: NA; len: 15; CDR3aa: CATSPPGLAYNEQFF; CDR3nt: TGTGCCACCAGCCCGCCGGGACTAGCCTACAATGAGCAGTTCTTC
v_gene: TRBV7-2; j_gene: TRBJ2-5; d_gene: NA; abundance: NA; len: 15; CDR3aa: CASSPDRGLAETQYF; CDR3nt: TGTGCCAGCAGCCCCGACCGCGGTTTGGCGGAGACCCAGTACTTC
v_gene: TRBV27; j_gene: TRBJ2-7; d_gene: NA; abundance: NA; len: 15; CDR3aa: CASSQRGRSSYEQYF; CDR3nt: TGTGCCAGCAGCCAGAGGGGCAGGAGCTCCTACGAGCAGTACTTC
v_gene: TRBV9; j_gene: TRBJ2-1; d_gene: NA; abundance: NA; len: 13; CDR3aa: CASSVSVYNEQFF; CDR3nt: TGTGCCAGCAGCGTGAGCGTCTACAATGAGCAGTTCTTC
v_gene: TRBV19; j_gene: TRBJ1-1; d_gene: NA; abundance: NA; len: 14; CDR3aa: CASSIAPTNTEAFF; CDR3nt: TGTGCCAGTAGTATAGCCCCCACGAACACTGAAGCTTTCTTT
v_gene: TRBV15; j_gene: TRBJ1-4; d_gene: NA; abundance: NA; len: 15; CDR3aa: CATSRDRGGGEKLFF; CDR3nt: TGTGCCACCAGCAGAGATCGAGGGGGAGGTGAAAAACTGTTTTTT
v_gene: TRBV7-9; j_gene: TRBJ1-2; d_gene: NA; abundance: NA; len: 12; CDR3aa: CASSFGGDGYTF; CDR3nt: TGTGCCAGCAGCTTCGGGGGGGATGGCTACACCTTC
v_gene: TRBV7-6; j_gene: TRBJ2-7; d_gene: NA; abundance: NA; len: 13; CDR3aa: CASSLEGGYEQYF; CDR3nt: TGTGCCAGCAGCTTAGAAGGGGGCTACGAGCAGTACTTC
v_gene: TRBV7-2; j_gene: TRBJ2-7; d_gene: TRBD2; abundance: NA; len: 15; CDR3aa: CASSQGISGSYEQYF; CDR3nt: TGTGCCAGCAGCCAGGGGATTAGCGGGAGCTACGAGCAGTACTTC
v_gene: TRBV5-1; j_gene: TRBJ2-1; d_gene: TRBD2; abundance: once; len: 15; CDR3aa: CASSDGLAGYNEQFF; CDR3nt: TGCGCCAGCAGCGATGGACTAGCGGGATACAATGAGCAGTTCTTC
v_gene: TRBV5-1; j_gene: TRBJ1-1; d_gene: NA; abundance: NA; len: 14; CDR3aa: CASSLGDVNTEAFF; CDR3nt: TGCGCCAGCAGCTTGGGGGACGTGAACACTGAAGCTTTCTTT
v_gene: TRBV7-9; j_gene: TRBJ1-1; d_gene: TRBD1; abundance: NA; len: 13; CDR3aa: CASSERQGAEAFF; CDR3nt: TGTGCCAGCAGCGAGCGACAGGGAGCTGAAGCTTTCTTT
v_gene: TRBV7-2; j_gene: TRBJ1-5; d_gene: TRBD1; abundance: NA; len: 14; CDR3aa: CASSFQGQNQPQHF; CDR3nt: TGTGCCAGCAGCTTCCAGGGACAGAATCAGCCCCAGCATTTT
v_gene: TRBV29-1; j_gene: TRBJ1-1; d_gene: NA; abundance: NA; len: 13; CDR3aa: CSVSRAPYTEAFF; CDR3nt: TGCAGCGTTTCCAGGGCACCTTACACTGAAGCTTTCTTT
v_gene: TRBV5-1; j_gene: TRBJ1-6; d_gene: TRBD1; abundance: NA; len: 16; CDR3aa: CASSLVAGGYNSPLHF; CDR3nt: TGCGCCAGCAGCTTGGTGGCAGGGGGTTATAATTCACCCCTCCACTTT
v_gene: TRBV7-2; j_gene: TRBJ2-6; d_gene: NA; abundance: NA; len: 18; CDR3aa: CASSSLSGAPLGANVLTF; CDR3nt: TGTGCCAGCAGCTCCCTTTCAGGGGCCCCCCTTGGGGCCAACGTCCTGACTTTC
v_gene: TRBV9; j_gene: TRBJ1-5; d_gene: NA; abundance: NA; len: 11; CDR3aa: CASGENQPQHF; CDR3nt: TGTGCCAGCGGAGAGAATCAGCCCCAGCATTTT
v_gene: TRBV6-2/TRBV6-3; j_gene: TRBJ1-1; d_gene: NA; abundance: NA; len: 15; CDR3aa: CASSYSGLMNTEAFF; CDR3nt: TGTGCCAGCAGTTACTCGGGTCTCATGAACACTGAAGCTTTCTTT
v_gene: TRBV28; j_gene: TRBJ2-7; d_gene: NA; abundance: NA; len: 12; CDR3aa: CASSDRKYEQYF; CDR3nt: TGTGCCAGCAGTGACAGAAAATACGAGCAGTACTTC
v_gene: TRBV6-5; j_gene: TRBJ1-1; d_gene: NA; abundance: NA; len: 16; CDR3aa: CASSYLPPFRGTEAFF; CDR3nt: TGTGCCAGCAGTTACCTCCCCCCGTTCAGGGGAACTGAAGCTTTCTTT
v_gene: TRBV5-1; j_gene: TRBJ1-2; d_gene: NA; abundance: NA; len: 13; CDR3aa: CASSLGTSYGYTF; CDR3nt: TGCGCCAGCAGCTTAGGGACCTCATATGGCTACACCTTC
v_gene: TRBV5-1; j_gene: TRBJ2-3; d_gene: NA; abundance: NA; len: 12; CDR3aa: CASSLEGDTQYF; CDR3nt: TGCGCCAGCAGCTTGGAGGGGGATACGCAGTATTTT
v_gene: TRBV5-1; j_gene: TRBJ2-3; d_gene: TRBD2; abundance: NA; len: 15; CDR3aa: CASRLDSGSPDTQYF; CDR3nt: TGCGCCAGCAGACTAGACAGCGGGAGCCCAGATACGCAGTATTTT
v_gene: TRBV7-2; j_gene: TRBJ2-3; d_gene: TRBD2; abundance: NA; len: 17; CDR3aa: CASSFFSGGTLTDTQYF; CDR3nt: TGTGCCAGCAGCTTTTTTAGCGGGGGAACTCTCACAGATACGCAGTATTTT
v_gene: TRBV6-5; j_gene: TRBJ2-3; d_gene: NA; abundance: NA; len: 14; CDR3aa: CASSSFRGTDTQYF; CDR3nt: TGTGCCAGCAGTTCGTTTAGGGGGACAGATACGCAGTATTTT
v_gene: TRBV6-6; j_gene: TRBJ1-5; d_gene: TRBD1; abundance: few; len: 18; CDR3aa: CASSRTGTGAVGNQPQHF; CDR3nt: TGTGCCAGCAGTCGGACCGGGACAGGGGCGGTCGGGAATCAGCCCCAGCATTTT
v_gene: TRBV28; j_gene: TRBJ2-2; d_gene: NA; abundance: NA; len: 17; CDR3aa: CASSSRAAPINTGELFF; CDR3nt: TGTGCCAGCAGTTCCCGAGCAGCGCCAATAAACACCGGGGAGCTGTTTTTT
v_gene: TRBV7-7; j_gene: TRBJ2-3; d_gene: NA; abundance: NA; len: 13; CDR3aa: CASSSSGSDTQYF; CDR3nt: TGTGCTAGCAGCTCCTCAGGGTCAGATACGCAGTATTTT
v_gene: TRBV27; j_gene: TRBJ1-6; d_gene: TRBD1; abundance: NA; len: 16; CDR3aa: CASSRQGASPGAPLHF; CDR3nt: TGTGCCAGCAGTCGACAGGGGGCCTCTCCCGGGGCACCCCTCCACTTT
v_gene: TRBV11-3; j_gene: TRBJ1-1; d_gene: NA; abundance: NA; len: 13; CDR3aa: CASSSGPGTEAFF; CDR3nt: TGTGCCAGCAGCTCCGGTCCGGGCACTGAAGCTTTCTTT
v_gene: TRBV7-6; j_gene: TRBJ2-3; d_gene: NA; abundance: once; len: 17; CDR3aa: CASSLPRGGNFPDTQYF; CDR3nt: TGTGCCAGCAGCCTCCCCAGGGGCGGGAATTTCCCAGATACGCAGTATTTT
v_gene: TRBV5-4; j_gene: TRBJ2-1; d_gene: TRBD2; abundance: few; len: 13; CDR3aa: CASSWSGVDEQFF; CDR3nt: TGTGCCAGCAGCTGGAGCGGGGTAGATGAGCAGTTCTTC
v_gene: TRBV7-2; j_gene: TRBJ1-6; d_gene: NA; abundance: NA; len: 12; CDR3aa: CASSTGHSPLHF; CDR3nt: TGTGCCAGCAGCACGGGACATTCACCCCTCCACTTT